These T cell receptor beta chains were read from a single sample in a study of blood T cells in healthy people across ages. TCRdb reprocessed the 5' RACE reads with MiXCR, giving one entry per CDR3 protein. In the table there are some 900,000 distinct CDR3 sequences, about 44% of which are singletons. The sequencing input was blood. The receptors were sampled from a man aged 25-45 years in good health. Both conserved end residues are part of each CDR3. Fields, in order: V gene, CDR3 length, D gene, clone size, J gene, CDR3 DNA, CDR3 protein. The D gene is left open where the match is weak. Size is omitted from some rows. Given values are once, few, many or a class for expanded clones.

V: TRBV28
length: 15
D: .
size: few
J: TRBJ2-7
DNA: TGTGCCAGCAGTCCGACGACACGAGACTACGACGAGCAGTACTTC
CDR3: CASSPTTRDYDEQYF

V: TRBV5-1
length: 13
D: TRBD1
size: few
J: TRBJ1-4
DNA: TGCGCCAGCAGCGCGGGACAGGAGGGAAAACTGTTTTTT
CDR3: CASSAGQEGKLFF

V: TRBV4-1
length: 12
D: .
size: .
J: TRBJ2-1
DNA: TGCGCCAGCAGCCCAAACAGGGCTGAGCAGTTCTTC
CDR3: CASSPNRAEQFF

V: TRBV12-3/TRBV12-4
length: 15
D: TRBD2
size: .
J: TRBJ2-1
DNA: TGTGCCAGCAGTTTACTGCTAGCGGCTTACAATGAGCAGTTCTTC
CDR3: CASSLLLAAYNEQFF

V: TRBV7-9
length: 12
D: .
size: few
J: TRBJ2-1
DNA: TGTGCCAGCAGCTTATCCGGGGAGACCCAGTTCTTC
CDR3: CASSLSGETQFF

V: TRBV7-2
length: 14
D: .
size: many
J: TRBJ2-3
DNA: TGTGCCAGCAGCTTAGGCCCATTCACAGATACGCAGTATTTT
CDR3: CASSLGPFTDTQYF

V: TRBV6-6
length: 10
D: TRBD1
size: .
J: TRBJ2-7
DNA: TGTGCCAGAGAGGGGGCAACCCAGTACTTC
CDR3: CAREGATQYF

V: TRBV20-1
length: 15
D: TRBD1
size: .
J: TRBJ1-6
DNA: TGCAGTGCGCCGGACAGGGTGAGGCCTAATTCACCCCTCCACTTT
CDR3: CSAPDRVRPNSPLHF

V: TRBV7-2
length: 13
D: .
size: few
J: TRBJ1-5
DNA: TGTGCCAGCAGCAGAGATAAGGATCAGCCCCAGCATTTT
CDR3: CASSRDKDQPQHF

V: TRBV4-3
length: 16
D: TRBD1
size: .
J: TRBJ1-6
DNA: TGCGCCAGCAGCCAACAAGGACAGGGAATGGGTTCACCCCTCCACTTT
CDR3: CASSQQGQGMGSPLHF

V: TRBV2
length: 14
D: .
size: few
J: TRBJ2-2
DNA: TGTGCCAGCAGTCCTCAGGGGGGCACCGGGGAGCTGTTTTTT
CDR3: CASSPQGGTGELFF